This record covers a single TCR beta chain. Its antigen is still unknown. V was pared by 5 bases and J by 6 bases, with 17 bases between. Looked up from germline, CDR1 is SGHVS and CDR2 is FNYEAQ. The length of the CDR3 is 15 residues. These data are taken from a study of T cell responses to AZD1222 COVID-19 vaccine. This table comes from immunoSEQ multiplex PCR, and its TCRdb copy is limited to in-frame clones, with some not included. Of approximately 94,000 clones in the sample, approximately 90% were seen once. Study-wide findings and caveats: CD4 TCRs covered the whole spike, strongest at regions 160-218 and 743-854. Recipients of two AZD1222 doses showed rising Spike-specific TCR breadth and depth.

The gene calls are TRBV7-6 and TRBJ1-5; D not resolved. The clonotype comes from an adult in good health. The source material was peripheral blood, sampled on day 0 of AZD1222 vaccination. The chain's CDR3 is CASSLRKGTSQPQHF. The DNA for the CDR3 is TGTGCCAGCAGCCTCCGGAAGGGAACGAGTCAGCCCCAGCATTTT. Filled out from reference TRBV7-6 and TRBJ1-5, the complete variable domain reads GAGVSQSPRYKVTKRGQDVALRCDPISGHVSLYWYRQALGQGPEFLTYFNYEAQQDKSGLPNDRFSAERPEGSISTLTIQRTEQRDSAMYRCASSLRKGTSQPQHFGDGTRLSIL.